The source of this T cell receptor (beta chain) is a study of hypomethylating agent response in myelodysplastic syndrome (dated by TCRdb to about 2021). General notes on the study: Patients were treated with the hypomethylating agents azacitidine (about 70% of the 11) or decitabine (3 of 11). Roughly six patients responded with complete response or hematologic improvement, and about five patients were non-responders. Patients had a mean age of roughly 70 +/- 6.9 years, and a diploid cytogenetic profile was the most common. The most frequent mutation was TET2, found in 5 of 11 patients. Complete response or hematologic improvement counted as response, and patients meeting neither criterion were classed as non-responders. The cohort included 8 or 9 male and 2 female myelodysplastic syndrome patients. What the study reported, not specific to this receptor: Healthy control donors were not age-matched to MDS patients, which could have impacted the MDS versus healthy comparison. The cohort was small, with only about 11 patients analyzed. A possible recognition of novel MDS antigens by the shared GLIPH2 clusters was not confirmed and needs experimental validation. Novel clonotypes were found to emerge more often in responders, whereas more contracted clonotypes were observed in non-responders after treatment. After hypomethylating agent treatment, no significant change in richness, rarefaction diversity or clonality was seen, either across all patients or within response groups.

The junction shows trimming of 4 bases on V and 3 bases on J, and the gene matches do not reach 15 bases of it. There are 17 amino acids in the CDR3, from cysteine to phenylalanine inclusive. Here the CDR3 DNA is all that survives: 51 bases in frame from base 1. The germline V gene gives CDR1 as SGHRS and CDR2 as YFSETQ. T-cell subsets were not sorted, so the analysis was performed on bulk bone marrow. Bone marrow from some 10 myelodysplastic syndrome patients was immunosequenced for TCR beta CDR3 regions before and after hypomethylating agent therapy. For longitudinal repertoire tracking, every patient provided one baseline bone marrow and two to three bone marrows collected at different post-treatment timepoints. Whole bone marrow served as the source for genomic DNA extraction, with DNA quality checked using TapeStation, NanoDrop OneC and PicoGreen assays. Libraries were made using the immunoSEQ multiplex PCR assay. Survey resolution was used, with two replicates of approximately 200 ng each, totaling about 400 ng of DNA per sample. Rearranged TCRB sequences in genomic DNA were detected with the hsTCRB kit, which uses multiplex PCR primers directed at V and J genes. To amplify the CDR3 region, the first PCR ran for about 30 cycles with the QIAGEN Multiplex PCR Kit. A second PCR of 7 to 8 cycles attached sample barcodes and Illumina adapters to each replicate. A QuantStudio 6 together with the KAPA library quantification kit was used to quantify the pooled libraries. Roughly 14 pM of pooled libraries went onto an Illumina MiSeq for sequencing, using single-end reads of 156 cycles plus an index read of 15 cycles. As for the authors' bioinformatics: VDJdb annotation flagged approximately 1.8% of around 160,000 unique clonotypes as previously reported viral-epitope-specific. The immunoSEQ Data Assistant and immunoSEQ Analyzer turned the raw reads into TCRB repertoires that were normalized and annotated. Clonotype analysis used the immunarch R package version 0.6.5 and BioAnalyzer. Every repertoire was downsampled to the clone count of the smallest repertoire before richness was estimated. Fisher's exact tests classified clonotypes as expanded, contracted or novel, with novel meaning zero frequency before treatment. GLIPH2 clustered significantly changed CDR3 beta sequences using simulation_depth=1000 and kmer_min_depth=3, excluding CDR3s shorter than five residues. The table was pulled from immuneACCESS by TCRdb, which kept in-frame rearrangements only. Such tables lose some clones; where checked, under half of the loss comes from unresolved V genes, and the rest has no known cause. The DNA was the basis for D and trimming; V, J and clone size are from that table. This sample holds about 3,000 clones; about four fifths were observed only once. Over 9.5% of the sample is held by the ten biggest clonotypes.

This clone was recorded once. Its antigen is still unknown. Within one base of it there is no much larger clone, and no base qualities were kept. The receptor's source is a human donor with myelodysplastic syndrome. This chain is built from TRBV5-1 and TRBJ2-7; TRBD2 fits 8 bases in the junction. Sequencing used bone marrow, obtained before or after starting hypomethylating agent treatment for myelodysplastic syndrome (not recorded which). Here is the DNA: TGCGCCAGCAGCCCGACGGGGGGGGGTGTATCGGTCTACGAGCAGTACTTC. This encodes CASSPTGGGVSVYEQYF.